The 3 T cell receptor beta chains reported below all come from one sample, sequenced in a study of shared clonotypes between healthy human individuals. Only in-frame clones appear in the TCRdb table, and some are missing; sequencing was by immunoSEQ multiplex PCR. The table records about 610,000 clones, around 97% of them present only once. Material for sequencing was naive CD4+ T cells sorted from blood. Subset noted: CD45RA+ positively selected. These receptors were taken from a woman aged 30 to 39 in good health.

This chain joins TRBV4-1 and TRBJ1-2; D might be TRBD1 (6 bases). Trimming pared 2 bases from V and 0 bases from J, leaving 22 bases between. The CDR3 extends over 19 amino acids. Germline V gene lookup returns CDR1 MGHRA and CDR2 YSYEKL. CDR3 DNA sequence: TGCGCCAGCAGCCAAAAAGGGGGGGGCAGGGGACCTGCTAACTATGGCTACACCTTC. This codes for CASSQKGGGRGPANYGYTF.

The rearrangement joins TRBV27 to TRBJ2-6; D is ambiguous. The germline V and J ends were trimmed by 5 bases and 6 bases, with 8 bases remaining between them. Germline assignment: CDR1 MNHEY and CDR2 SMNVEV (reference sequence). This CDR3 has 13 residues. CDR3 sequence (DNA): TGTGCCAGCAGTACCCCTGAGGCCAACGTCCTGACTTTC. It is translated as CASSTPEANVLTF.

With respect to this clone: Other nucleotide sequences from this sample produce the same CDR3. This chain connects TRBV20-1 to TRBJ2-5; no clear D gene. Germline CDR1 is DFQATT and CDR2 is SNEGSKA (reference sequence). This CDR3 comprises 10 residues. V was shortened by 4 bases and J by 2 bases, with 2 bases between the two germline ends. The DNA for the CDR3 is TGCAGTGCTACACAAGAGACCCAGTACTTC. This codes for CSATQETQYF.